Listed below are T cell receptor beta chains from one sample, sequenced in a study of blood T cell repertoires in COVID-19. Here immunoSEQ multiplex PCR was the method, and the copy in TCRdb shows in-frame clones only, minus some. The sample gives around 60,000 clones, approximately 83% of which show up once; about 3.5% is in the top ten. Sequencing was carried out using peripheral blood. The receptors derive from a woman of 80 years or more with acute or convalescent COVID-19. Each CDR3 is given with its conserved first and last residue. D genes are given only for firm matches. Size tells how often a clone was seen (once, few, many) or the class of an expanded clone, and some rows leave it out.

d_call	clone_size	v_call	j_call	cdr3_nt	cdr3_aa
TRBD1	-	TRBV6-1	TRBJ1-1	TGTGCCAGCAGTGAAGCCCCGACAGGGGGGACTGAAGCTTTCTTT	CASSEAPTGGTEAFF
TRBD1	once	TRBV6-2/TRBV6-3	TRBJ2-2	TGTGCCAGCAGTTACCCGACAGGGGGGTCCACCGGGGAGCTGTTTTTT	CASSYPTGGSTGELFF
-	-	TRBV4-1	TRBJ1-6	TGCGCCAGCAGCCAAGACCCAGGGTTAGGAGTTTCACCCCTCCACTTT	CASSQDPGLGVSPLHF
TRBD1	-	TRBV7-9	TRBJ2-5	TGTGCCAGCAGCTTACTAGGGACAGGGAGGACCCAGTACTTC	CASSLLGTGRTQYF
-	once	TRBV29-1	TRBJ1-2	TGCAGCGTCAGTGGTGGTAACTATGGCTACACCTTC	CSVSGGNYGYTF
-	-	TRBV7-9	TRBJ1-2	TGTGCCATCCTCGAAAAGAGGGATGGCTACACCTTC	CAILEKRDGYTF
-	-	TRBV9	TRBJ1-4	TGTGCCAGCAGCCCCCTCGGTAGAGAAAAACTGTTTTTT	CASSPLGREKLFF
-	-	TRBV4-1	TRBJ1-1	TGCGCCAGCAGCCAAGCGACTGAAGCTTTCTTT	CASSQATEAFF
-	-	TRBV25-1	TRBJ2-7	TGTGCCAGCGCGTGGGGAGGCTCCTACGAGCAGTACTTC	CASAWGGSYEQYF
-	-	TRBV30	TRBJ2-1	TGTGCCTGGAGTGTACTCGGGCCAGGGCCTTGGGAGCAGTTCTTC	CAWSVLGPGPWEQFF
-	-	TRBV30	TRBJ2-7	TGTGCCTGGAGTCATACAGGCCCACGCGAGCAGTACTTC	CAWSHTGPREQYF
-	few	TRBV7-8	TRBJ2-7	TGTGCCAGCAGCTTAAGACAGTTTAACCACGAGCAGTACTTC	CASSLRQFNHEQYF
-	-	TRBV27	TRBJ1-1	TGTGCCAGCAGTTTGTATCGGGGGAACACTGAAGCTTTCTTT	CASSLYRGNTEAFF
TRBD1	few	TRBV6-2/TRBV6-3	TRBJ2-7	TGTGCCAGCAGTTCCCTGTCTCCGGGACAGGGGCCTTCCTACGAGCAGTACTTC	CASSSLSPGQGPSYEQYF
-	-	TRBV3-1/TRBV3-2	TRBJ2-6	TGTGCCAGCAGCCACGCCGCCCGACTAATAGCTGGGGCCAACGTCCTGACTTTC	CASSHAARLIAGANVLTF